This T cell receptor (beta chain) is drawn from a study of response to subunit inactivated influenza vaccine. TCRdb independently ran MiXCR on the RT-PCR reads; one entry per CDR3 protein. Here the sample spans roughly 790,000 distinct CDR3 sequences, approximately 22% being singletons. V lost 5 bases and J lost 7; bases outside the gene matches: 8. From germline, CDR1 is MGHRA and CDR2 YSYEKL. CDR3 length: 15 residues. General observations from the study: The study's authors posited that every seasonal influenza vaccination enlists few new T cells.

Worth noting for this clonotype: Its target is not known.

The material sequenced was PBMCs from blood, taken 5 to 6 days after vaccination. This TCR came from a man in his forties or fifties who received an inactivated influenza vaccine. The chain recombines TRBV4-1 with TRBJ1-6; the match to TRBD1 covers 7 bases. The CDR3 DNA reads TGCGCCAGCAGCTCAGGGGGGACAGCAAATTCACCCCTCCACTTT. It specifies CASSSGGTANSPLHF.